One sample yielded the 31 T cell receptor beta chains listed below, sequenced in a study of blood T cell repertoires in COVID-19. Sequencing was performed with immunoSEQ multiplex PCR; in TCRdb, only in-frame clones are kept and a portion is missing. The repertoire has approximately 400,000 clones, approximately 89% of them found once; the top ten carry over 9.5%. The sample was peripheral blood. The receptors derive from a woman aged 45-59 years with COVID-19, enrolled during active disease.

In this sample, this clone turned up once. The CDR3 loop is CASSVQGLSGNTIYF. CDR3 DNA: TGTGCCAGCAGCGTCCAGGGCCTCTCTGGAAACACCATATATTTT. The J gene is TRBJ1-3, the V gene TRBV9; tentatively, D is TRBD1 (5 bases). CDR1 SGDLS and CDR2 YYNGEE come from the germline V gene. The CDR3 is 15 amino acids. V shed 2 bases and J shed 0 bases, with 9 bases lying between them.

This clone came up once. The chain recombines TRBV6-6 with TRBJ1-2, with TRBD1 matching over 8 bases. The CDR3 contains 16 residues. The junction had 3 bases not matched to a gene; V was cut back by 0 bases and J by 0 bases. CDR1 and CDR2 from the germline V gene are MNHNY and SVGAGI (reference sequence). CDR3 residues: CASSYSGQGTNYGYTF. For the CDR3, the DNA is TGTGCCAGCAGTTACTCCGGACAGGGCACTAACTATGGCTACACCTTC.

The rearrangement joins TRBV6-5 to TRBJ2-7; 8 positions agree with TRBD2. Germline V gene data show CDR1 as MNHEY and CDR2 as SVGAGI. V lost 8 bases and J lost 6; bases outside the gene matches: 3. The CDR3 consists of 11 residues. As DNA, the CDR3 is TGTGCCAGCGGCGGGGGGCTCGAGCAGTACTTC. This sequence encodes CASGGGLEQYF.

As DNA, the CDR3 is TGTGCCACCGGACAGGAGAGGGAGCAGTTCTTC. Residues: CATGQEREQFF. The rearrangement uses TRBV28 and TRBJ2-1, with TRBD1 matching over 7 bases. The V segment lost 10 bases and the J segment 10 bases; nucleotides outside the gene matches: 7. This CDR3 has 11 amino acids. Germline values: CDR1 MDHEN, CDR2 SYDVKM.

V gene TRBV30 combines with J gene TRBJ1-2; D gene ambiguous. The CDR3 runs to 16 residues. Trimming took off 3 bases at V and 4 bases at J, with 21 bases between the two ends. Per the germline V gene, CDR1 is GTSNPN and CDR2 is SVGIG (reference sequence). CDR3 coding DNA: TGTGCCTGGAGCGGCCACGGACCGCCCGCGGGCTATGGCTACACCTTC. It yields the protein CAWSGHGPPAGYGYTF. The full variable domain, completed using reference TRBV30 and TRBJ1-2, is SQTIHQWPATLVQPVGSPLSLECTVEGTSNPNLYWYRQAAGRGLQLLFYSVGIGQISSEVPQNLSASRPQDRQFILSSKKLLLSDSGFYLCAWSGHGPPAGYGYTFGSGTRLTVV.

This chain joins TRBV7-3 and TRBJ1-1; perhaps TRBD1 as D (5 bases). The CDR3 is 14 amino acids. Trimming removed 1 base at V and 5 bases at J, with 11 bases between. Per germline, CDR1 SGHTA and CDR2 FQGTGA. The CDR3 bases are TGTGCCAGCAGCTTAATCGGGGGTAAAACTGAAGCTTTCTTT. It is translated as CASSLIGGKTEAFF.

The chain combines TRBV28 with TRBJ1-2; the D gene is possibly TRBD1 (5 bases). The germline V and J ends were trimmed by 6 bases and 8 bases, with 19 bases remaining between them. The CDR3 is made up of 14 amino acids. Germline loops: CDR1 MDHEN, CDR2 SYDVKM. As DNA, the CDR3 is TGTGCCAGCAGCCCGATTGGGGGGATAGAGGGCTACACCTTC. It codes for CASSPIGGIEGYTF.

This clone was detected only a few times. The V call is TRBV18, the J call TRBJ1-6; 9 bases are a match to TRBD1. CDR1 is KGHSH, CDR2 LQKENI, per germline. Trimming at V came to 1 base and at J to 9 bases, leaving 4 bases not matched to a gene. The CDR3 runs 15 residues. The CDR3 here is CASSPRTGDLSPLHF. The CDR3 DNA reads as TGTGCCAGCTCACCACGGACAGGGGACCTTTCACCCCTCCACTTT.

J is TRBJ2-2 and V is TRBV11-3, with 8 nucleotides matching TRBD1. CDR1 and CDR2 (germline): SGHNT, YENEEA. V was pared by 5 bases and J by 7 bases, with 9 bases of the junction left unmatched. The CDR3 length is 15 residues. The CDR3 bases are TGTGCCAGCAGCCCACGGACAGGGCGGGACGGGGAGCTGTTTTTT. Its protein is CASSPRTGRDGELFF.

This clone was counted between two and nine times. The chain has TRBV6-6 and TRBJ1-2; 8 bases agree with TRBD1. This CDR3 has 15 residues. CDR1 is MNHNY and CDR2 is SVGAGI in the germline V gene (reference sequence). The V gene end was trimmed by 8 bases and the J gene end by 5 bases; junction bases not matched to a gene: 13. CDR3 DNA: TGTGCCAGCTGTTCGACAGGGGACGCGGGGTATGGCTACACCTTC. This sequence encodes CASCSTGDAGYGYTF.

The chain couples TRBV2 to TRBJ1-3, with D possibly TRBD1 on 5 matching bases. Germline loops: CDR1 SNHLY, CDR2 FYNNEI. Trimming took off 10 bases at V and 4 bases at J, with 17 bases between the two ends. This CDR3 is built from 14 residues. The CDR3 loop is CATQGGARGNTIYF. The CDR3 nucleotides are TGTGCCACGCAGGGCGGGGCGCGGGGAAACACCATATATTTT.

The chain carries TRBV5-1 and TRBJ2-3; D might be TRBD2 (5 bases). The CDR3 contains 17 residues. Trimming shortened V by 0 bases and J by 0 bases, and 14 bases separated the two germline ends. Germline V gene sequence: CDR1 SGHRS, CDR2 YFSETQ. The CDR3 DNA sequence: TGCGCCAGCAGCTTGGGCGCCAGCGGAACTAGCACAGATACGCAGTATTTT. Protein sequence: CASSLGASGTSTDTQYF.

This chain connects TRBV9 to TRBJ1-2, with no clear D. The V end was cut by 3 bases, the J end by 0 bases, with 9 bases between. The CDR3 contains 14 residues. Germline values: CDR1 SGDLS, CDR2 YYNGEE. CDR3 in amino acids: CASSGGGSNYGYTF. In DNA, the CDR3 is TGTGCCAGCAGCGGAGGAGGATCTAACTATGGCTACACCTTC.

This clone showed up just once. The rearrangement links TRBV30 to TRBJ2-3; 7 nucleotides align to TRBD2. This CDR3 region has 14 residues. Per germline, CDR1 GTSNPN and CDR2 SVGIG (reference sequence). The junction had 11 bases not matched to a gene; V was cut back by 5 bases and J by 6 bases. The CDR3 nucleotides read TGTGCCTGGGGGAAAGGCGGGGGAGGGGATACGCAGTATTTT. Amino acid sequence: CAWGKGGGGDTQYF.

This chain connects TRBV5-4 to TRBJ1-2; D is unclear. Trimming left V 1 base short and J 6 bases short, with 10 bases between. Germline assignment: CDR1 SGHNT and CDR2 YYREEE (reference sequence). CDR3 length: 13 residues. Here the CDR3 DNA reads TGTGCCAGCAGCTTGCCCCAGAAAGATGGCTACACCTTC. Residues: CASSLPQKDGYTF.

This clone was observed a single time. V gene TRBV10-2 combines with J gene TRBJ1-6, with D maybe TRBD1 (6 bases). Germline V gives CDR1 WSHSY, CDR2 SAAADI. The CDR3 covers 15 residues. V was trimmed by 6 bases and J by 0 bases, leaving 9 bases between them. The CDR3 loop is CASRRGGSYNSPLHF. The DNA for the CDR3 is TGCGCCAGCAGGAGAGGGGGCTCCTATAATTCACCCCTCCACTTT.

In this sample, this clone turned up a few times. This chain links TRBV6-5 with TRBJ2-7; D might be TRBD1 (6 bases). The CDR3 contains 15 residues. V was clipped by 0 bases and J by 2 bases, with 11 bases between them. Germline CDR1 is MNHEY and CDR2 is SVGAGI. The CDR3 DNA reads TGTGCCAGCAGTTACTCGAGACAGGTCACCTACGAGCAGTACTTC. This codes for CASSYSRQVTYEQYF.

V and J are TRBV7-2 and TRBJ2-3, with D possibly TRBD2 on 5 matching bases. In germline, CDR1 is SGHTA, CDR2 FQGNSA. The V end lost 1 base, the J end lost 2 bases, and 19 bases lay between the germline ends. The CDR3 loop spans 18 amino acids. In DNA, the CDR3 is TGTGCCAGCAGCTTAGTGTGGCCTAGCCCATCCCTCACAGATACGCAGTATTTT. Protein: CASSLVWPSPSLTDTQYF.

The CDR3, as DNA: TGTGCCAGCAGCATCCGACAGGGGGAAACAGATACGCAGTATTTT. Translating it yields CASSIRQGETDTQYF. V and J are TRBV11-3 and TRBJ2-3; 9 positions agree with TRBD1. Germline V gene data show CDR1 as SGHNT and CDR2 as YENEEA. The CDR3 contains 15 residues. With 5 bases clipped from V and 3 bases from J, the junction kept 6 bases outside the gene matches. The full variable domain, in which reference TRBV11-3 and TRBJ2-3 provide the parts outside the CDR3, is EAGVVQSPRYKIIEKKQPVAFWCNPISGHNTLYWYLQNLGQGPELLIRYENEEAVDDSQLPKDRFSAERLKGVDSTLKIQPAELGDSAVYLCASSIRQGETDTQYFGPGTRLTVL.

The CDR3 region has the DNA TGCAGCGTTACACAGGGGGTTACTAATGAAAAACTGTTTTTT. Translation: CSVTQGVTNEKLFF. The chain carries TRBV29-1 and TRBJ1-4; TRBD1 matches at 8 bases. Germline-derived CDR1 and CDR2 are SQVTM and ANQGSEA. The CDR3 loop spans 14 amino acids. J was trimmed by 2 bases and V by 5 bases; bases with no gene match: 4.

This rearrangement joins TRBV18 to TRBJ1-3; possible D gene TRBD1, 5 bases. Germline CDR1 is KGHSH and CDR2 is LQKENI. Trimming stripped 2 bases from V and 4 bases from J, with 12 bases between. The CDR3 is 15 amino acids. CDR3 protein: CASSPGAAPGNTIYF. Here the CDR3 DNA reads TGTGCCAGCTCACCAGGGGCCGCGCCCGGAAACACCATATATTTT.

V usage is TRBV6-5 and J usage is TRBJ2-3; TRBD2 aligns across 9 bases. V trimming: 6 bases; J trimming: 2 bases; junction bases outside the gene matches: 6. Germline CDR1 reads MNHEY; CDR2 reads SVGAGI. The CDR3 runs 15 residues. The CDR3 is CASSPAGGPTDTQYF. The CDR3 DNA reads as TGTGCCAGCAGCCCAGCGGGGGGTCCCACAGATACGCAGTATTTT.

The V gene is TRBV11-2, the J gene TRBJ1-3, with 7 bases matching TRBD1. The CDR3 runs to 15 residues. J gave up 0 bases and V 2 bases, and 1 base lay outside the gene matches. Germline V gives CDR1 SGHAT, CDR2 FQNNGV. CDR3 DNA: TGTGCCAGCAGCTTAACAGGGGTCTCTGGAAACACCATATATTTT. Its translation is CASSLTGVSGNTIYF.

The genes are TRBV7-9 and TRBJ1-2, with 7 positions matching TRBD1. From germline, CDR1 is SEHNR and CDR2 FQNEAQ (reference sequence). The CDR3 contains 15 residues. V lost 7 bases and J lost 4; bases outside the gene matches: 12. This CDR3 reads CASIVPARGIYGYTF. The CDR3 DNA reads TGTGCCAGCATCGTTCCGGCCAGGGGGATCTATGGCTACACCTTC.

This clone has more than one count but fewer than ten. The CDR3 reads CASSTFNWGQVYNEQFF. The DNA for the CDR3 is TGTGCCAGCAGCACCTTTAACTGGGGACAGGTCTACAATGAGCAGTTCTTC. The V call is TRBV11-2, the J call TRBJ2-1; 8 bases line up with TRBD1. In germline, CDR1 is SGHAT, CDR2 FQNNGV. The CDR3 has 17 amino acids. J lost 3 bases, V lost 5 bases, and 12 bases had no gene match.

The CDR3: CAWSEPQTDDSPLHF. CDR3 bases: TGTGCCTGGAGTGAGCCCCAGACTGACGATTCACCCCTCCACTTT. The chain has TRBV30 and TRBJ1-6; D remains ambiguous. CDR1 GTSNPN and CDR2 SVGIG come from the germline V gene (reference sequence). V was trimmed by 1 base and J by 8 bases, leaving 15 bases between them. This CDR3 is 15 amino acids long.

This sequence joins TRBV27 and TRBJ2-3; weak D call: TRBD2 (6 bases). V shed 5 bases and J shed 2 bases, with 14 bases lying between them. Germline assignment: CDR1 MNHEY and CDR2 SMNVEV (reference sequence). This CDR3 comprises 15 residues. The CDR3 DNA follows: TGTGCCAGCAGTCCTCAGCGGGCCAACACAGATACGCAGTATTTT. Translated: CASSPQRANTDTQYF.

The rearrangement links TRBV19 to TRBJ2-7, with 10 bases lining up with TRBD1. Germline CDR1 LNHDA, CDR2 SQIVND (reference sequence). The junction had 7 bases not matched to a gene; V was cut back by 6 bases and J by 2 bases. The CDR3 is 15 residues long. The CDR3 loop reads CASRTRTGGAYEQYF. The DNA of the CDR3 is TGTGCCAGTAGGACTCGGACAGGGGGGGCCTACGAGCAGTACTTC.

The rearrangement uses TRBV12-3 or TRBV12-4 and TRBJ1-1; D unclear. The ends were cut back, 4 bases at V and 1 base at J, with 7 bases in the middle. This CDR3 has 13 residues. CDR3 nucleotide sequence: TGTGCCAGCAGTTCAATCAGGAACACTGAAGCTTTCTTT. Protein: CASSSIRNTEAFF.

In this sample, this clone turned up many times. The chain combines TRBV3-1 (or the pseudogene TRBV3-2) with TRBJ1-5, with TRBD1 matching over 10 bases. Germline values: CDR1 LGHDT, CDR2 YNNKEL (reference sequence). The V gene end was trimmed by 4 bases and the J gene end by 1 base; junction bases not matched to a gene: 4. The CDR3 totals 16 residues. The DNA for the CDR3 is TGTGCCAGCAGCCCGGGACAGGGGCCGAGCAATCAGCCCCAGCATTTT. It yields the protein CASSPGQGPSNQPQHF.

A word on this clone: The junction shows a germline mismatch at one end, possibly a read error. The CDR3 protein is CASSLGLNINYGYTF. In DNA, the CDR3 is TGTGCCAGTAGTTTGGGACTGAACATTAACTATGGCTACACCTTC. V is TRBV6-5 and J is TRBJ1-2, with D possibly TRBD1 on 5 matching bases. The CDR3 sequence is 15 residues long. Germline CDR1 reads MNHEY; CDR2 reads SVGAGI.